This T cell receptor (beta chain) was recorded in a study of metastatic and nonmetastatic thyroid tumors. Germline-derived CDR1 and CDR2 are KGHSH and LQKENI. The length of the CDR3 is 15 residues. Trimming removed 2 bases from V and 5 bases from J; junction bases left unmatched: 8. Every patient underwent thyroid surgery untreated. From the PCR reads, TCRdb re-called clones with MiXCR. The sample gives 30,000 to 45,000 clones, around 27% of which show up once; roughly a tenth is in the top ten. This clone showed up many times. The chain has TRBV18 and TRBJ2-5; TRBD1 aligns across 7 bases. The sample was blood. The sequence was collected from a male donor with papillary thyroid cancer or a benign thyroid nodule (not recorded which). Some clones in this sample may be carry-over from other donors' samples. In DNA form, the CDR3 reads TGTGCCAGCTCACCAGGGCAGGGGGTCTGGGAGACCCAGTACTTC. Protein product: CASSPGQGVWETQYF.